The rows below give T cell receptor beta chains drawn from one sample of a study of OX40 agonist ivuxolimab in advanced cancers. Generated by immunoSEQ multiplex PCR, the TCRdb table keeps only in-frame clones and is missing some. The sample lists around 34,000 clones, 81% seen once, with 1.2% to 1.5% in the top ten. Sequenced here: CD4+ or CD8+ T cells sorted from blood, sampled in a trial of the OX40 agonist ivuxolimab. The receptors derive from an adult with an advanced solid tumor such as melanoma, head and neck, liver or kidney cancer. Each CDR3 is given with its conserved first and last residue. The D gene is left open where the match is weak.

d_call,cdr3_length,v_call,j_call,cdr3_aa
NA,14,TRBV2,TRBJ2-2,CASGGLGRAGELFF
TRBD2,17,TRBV19,TRBJ2-7,CASSTGLAGWSSYEQYF
NA,12,TRBV7-6,TRBJ2-7,CASSSSIDEQYF
TRBD2,15,TRBV7-2,TRBJ2-1,CASSLMLAGANEQFF
TRBD2,14,TRBV9,TRBJ2-3,CASSPGLAADTQYF
TRBD2,19,TRBV5-1,TRBJ2-1,CASSLAPSGVTSGYNEQFF
TRBD2,17,TRBV30,TRBJ2-5,CAWSVTSGGPPVETQYF
NA,16,TRBV27,TRBJ2-5,CASSPMAGVATETQYF
TRBD1,16,TRBV18,TRBJ1-4,CASSLNPTGANEKLFF
TRBD1,16,TRBV10-3,TRBJ2-5,CAISESGQGLYETQYF
NA,14,TRBV5-1,TRBJ2-3,CASSWTVEGGTQYF
TRBD2,19,TRBV10-3,TRBJ2-5,CAISESLSPVLAGRETQYF
NA,16,TRBV2,TRBJ1-6,CASRAGYSTPNSPLHF
NA,10,TRBV19,TRBJ1-1,CASNDREAFF
NA,13,TRBV7-2,TRBJ1-1,CASSLVGGDEAFF
NA,14,TRBV5-1,TRBJ2-1,CASSLEDGNNEQFF
NA,13,TRBV7-7,TRBJ1-1,CASSLEGGTEAFF
TRBD2,21,TRBV9,TRBJ2-3,CASSGGTPGLAGGIRADTQYF
TRBD1,15,TRBV28,TRBJ1-2,CASSFGSTGQGGYTF
NA,12,TRBV5-4,TRBJ2-7,CASSLDHYEQYF
NA,13,TRBV5-6,TRBJ1-1,CASSMDPNGEAFF
NA,14,TRBV6-5,TRBJ2-7,CASSSDRSSYEQYF
NA,13,TRBV27,TRBJ1-5,CASSLRGSQPQHF
TRBD2,15,TRBV6-6,TRBJ2-5,CASSYSAGGVETQYF
NA,21,TRBV27,TRBJ2-6,CASSLSSILDRIHSGANVLTF
NA,16,TRBV2,TRBJ1-6,CASRGRLSSYNSPLHF
TRBD2,17,TRBV11-3,TRBJ2-2,CASSQTSGGPSAGELFF
TRBD1,13,TRBV28,TRBJ1-2,CASSRQGPGGYTF
NA,11,TRBV19,TRBJ2-1,CASSIVDEQFF
NA,14,TRBV4-1,TRBJ2-2,CASSQFTGTGELFF
NA,17,TRBV28,TRBJ2-2,CASSLGRWGANTGELFF
NA,16,TRBV7-9,TRBJ2-6,CAVRGFPLSGANVLTF
NA,12,TRBV28,TRBJ2-7,CASRGHTYEQYF
NA,13,TRBV6-6,TRBJ2-2,CASRDSNTGELFF
TRBD1,15,TRBV19,TRBJ2-1,CASSISGDRYNEQFF
TRBD2,13,TRBV4-1,TRBJ2-5,CASSQSRGGTQYF
NA,14,TRBV11-2,TRBJ1-3,CASSLRVLGNTIYF
TRBD1,13,TRBV28,TRBJ1-2,CASSYNRGRGYTF
TRBD1,15,TRBV14,TRBJ2-7,CASSPRDRVSYEQYF
NA,16,TRBV4-3,TRBJ2-2,CASSRGGTGNTGELFF
NA,15,TRBV21-1,TRBJ2-7,CASSKGWGDRVEQYF
TRBD2,17,TRBV5-1,TRBJ2-1,CASSLAQGLAGGNEQFF
NA,15,TRBV10-3,TRBJ2-5,CAISESTRGSETQYF
NA,14,TRBV19,TRBJ2-3,CASRQPGSTDTQYF
NA,13,TRBV29-1,TRBJ1-1,CSAGALLNTEAFF
NA,14,TRBV7-2,TRBJ1-5,CASSPGNPNQPQHF
TRBD2,14,TRBV6-5,TRBJ2-7,CASKLAGISYEQYF